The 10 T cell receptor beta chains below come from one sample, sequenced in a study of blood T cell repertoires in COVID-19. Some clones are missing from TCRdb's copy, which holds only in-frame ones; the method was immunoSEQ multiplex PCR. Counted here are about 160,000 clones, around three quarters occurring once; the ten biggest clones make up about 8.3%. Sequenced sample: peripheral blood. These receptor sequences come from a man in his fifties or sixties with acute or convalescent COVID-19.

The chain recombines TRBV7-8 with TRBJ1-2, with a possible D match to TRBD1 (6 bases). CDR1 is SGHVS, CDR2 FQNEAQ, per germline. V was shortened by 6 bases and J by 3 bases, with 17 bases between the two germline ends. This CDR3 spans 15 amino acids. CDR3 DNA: TGTGCCAGCAGTATTGGGGTCAGGGGCGACTATGGCTACACCTTC. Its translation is CASSIGVRGDYGYTF.

In DNA form, the CDR3 reads TGCGCCAGCAGCTTACAACAGGGCCACTCTGGAAACACCATATATTTT. Its protein is CASSLQQGHSGNTIYF. The J gene is TRBJ1-3, the V gene TRBV4-1; possible D gene TRBD1, 6 bases. The CDR3 runs to 16 residues. Germline CDR1 and CDR2: MGHRA and YSYEKL. V was pared by 5 bases and J by 0 bases, with 14 bases between.

CDR3 sequence (DNA): TGTGCCAGCAGTTTGACTCCGAACTACGAGCAGTACTTC. Translating gives CASSLTPNYEQYF. The chain links TRBV5-5 to TRBJ2-7, with no clear D. The germline gives CDR1 SGHKS, CDR2 YYEKEE (reference sequence). This CDR3 is built from 13 residues. Trimming took off 5 bases at V and 3 bases at J, with 12 bases between the two ends.

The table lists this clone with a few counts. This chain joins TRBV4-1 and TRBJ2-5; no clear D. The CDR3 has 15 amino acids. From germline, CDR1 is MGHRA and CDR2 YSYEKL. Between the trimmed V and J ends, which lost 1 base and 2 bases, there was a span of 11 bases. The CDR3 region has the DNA TGCGCCAGCAGCCAAGGAACATATGGTCAAGAGACCCAGTACTTC. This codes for CASSQGTYGQETQYF.

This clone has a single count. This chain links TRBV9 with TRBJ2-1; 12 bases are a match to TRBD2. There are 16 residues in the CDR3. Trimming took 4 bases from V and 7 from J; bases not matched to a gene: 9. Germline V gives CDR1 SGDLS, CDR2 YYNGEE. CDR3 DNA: TGTGCCAGCAGCTTTTCTAGCGGGGGGGCCGCGAATGAGCAGTTCTTC. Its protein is CASSFSSGGAANEQFF.

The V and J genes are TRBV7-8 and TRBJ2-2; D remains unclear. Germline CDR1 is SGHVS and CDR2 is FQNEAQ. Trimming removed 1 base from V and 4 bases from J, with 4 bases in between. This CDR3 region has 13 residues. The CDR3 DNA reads TGTGCCAGCAGCTTAGACACCACCGGGGAGCTGTTTTTT. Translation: CASSLDTTGELFF.

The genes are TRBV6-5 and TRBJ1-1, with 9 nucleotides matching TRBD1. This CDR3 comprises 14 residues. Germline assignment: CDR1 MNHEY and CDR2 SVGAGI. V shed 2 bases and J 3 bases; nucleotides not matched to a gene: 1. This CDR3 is CASSYGQGHTEAFF. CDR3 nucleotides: TGTGCCAGCAGTTACGGACAGGGGCACACTGAAGCTTTCTTT.

DNA for the CDR3: TGTGCCAGCAGCAACCCTCCGGGACTAGCGGGGTTCATGGATCGGGAGCAGTACTTC. The encoded protein is CASSNPPGLAGFMDREQYF. This sequence joins TRBV5-4 and TRBJ2-7, with TRBD2 matching over 13 bases. The CDR3 is made up of 19 amino acids. V dropped 4 bases and J dropped 7; count of bases not matched to a gene: 20. Germline CDR1 reads SGHNT; CDR2 reads YYREEE (reference sequence).

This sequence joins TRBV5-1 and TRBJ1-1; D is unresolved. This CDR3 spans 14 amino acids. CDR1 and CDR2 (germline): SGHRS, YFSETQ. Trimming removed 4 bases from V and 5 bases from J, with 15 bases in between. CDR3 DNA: TGCGCCAGCAGCGGAATCCCAGGCACAACTGAAGCTTTCTTT. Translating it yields CASSGIPGTTEAFF.

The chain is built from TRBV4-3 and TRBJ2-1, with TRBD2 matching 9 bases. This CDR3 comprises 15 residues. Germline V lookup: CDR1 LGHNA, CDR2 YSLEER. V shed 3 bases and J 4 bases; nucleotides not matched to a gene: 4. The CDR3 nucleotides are TGCGCCAGCAGCCAGCAGACTAGCGGATACAATGAGCAGTTCTTC. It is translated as CASSQQTSGYNEQFF.